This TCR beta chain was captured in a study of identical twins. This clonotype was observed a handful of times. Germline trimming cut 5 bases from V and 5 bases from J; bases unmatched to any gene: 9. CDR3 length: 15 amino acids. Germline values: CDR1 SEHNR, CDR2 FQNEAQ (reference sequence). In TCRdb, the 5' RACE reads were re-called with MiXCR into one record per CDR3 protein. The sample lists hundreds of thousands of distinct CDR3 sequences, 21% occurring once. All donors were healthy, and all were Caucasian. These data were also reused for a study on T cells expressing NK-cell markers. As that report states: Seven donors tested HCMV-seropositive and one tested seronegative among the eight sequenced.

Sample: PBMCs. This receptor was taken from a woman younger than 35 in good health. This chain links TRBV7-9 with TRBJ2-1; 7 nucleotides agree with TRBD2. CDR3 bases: TGTGCCAGCAGCCTCCTCAGCGGGGCTAACAATGAGCAGTTCTTC. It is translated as CASSLLSGANNEQFF.